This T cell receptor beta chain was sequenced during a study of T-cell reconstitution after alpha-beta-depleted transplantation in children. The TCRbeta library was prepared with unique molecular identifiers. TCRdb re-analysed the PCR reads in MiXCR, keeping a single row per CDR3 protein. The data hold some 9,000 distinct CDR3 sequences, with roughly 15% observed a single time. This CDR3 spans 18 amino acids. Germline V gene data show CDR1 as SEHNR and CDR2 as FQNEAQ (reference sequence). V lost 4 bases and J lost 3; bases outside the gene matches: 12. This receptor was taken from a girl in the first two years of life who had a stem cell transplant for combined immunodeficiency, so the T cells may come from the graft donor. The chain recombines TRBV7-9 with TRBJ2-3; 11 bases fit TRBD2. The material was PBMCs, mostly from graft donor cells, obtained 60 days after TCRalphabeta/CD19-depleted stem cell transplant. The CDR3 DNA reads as TGTGCCAGCAGCTCCACATTGATGACTAGCGGGACGACAGATACGCAGTATTTT. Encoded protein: CASSSTLMTSGTTDTQYF.